The next 16 T cell receptor beta chains were all read from a single sample in a study of blood T cell repertoires in COVID-19. The protocol was immunoSEQ multiplex PCR, while the TCRdb copy is restricted to in-frame clones and leaves out a portion. Seen here are some 300,000 clones, more than 80% observed once, and the top ten hold about 6%. Input material: peripheral blood. The source of these receptors is a woman between 45 and 60 years old with COVID-19, enrolled during active disease.

V gene TRBV11-3 combines with J gene TRBJ2-3; D is possibly TRBD1 (5 bases). CDR1 and CDR2 (germline): SGHNT, YENEEA. The V gene lost 5 bases and the J gene lost 5 bases, with 14 bases spanning the gap. The CDR3 is 14 amino acids. This CDR3 is CASSPGGAQDTQYF. In DNA form, the CDR3 reads TGTGCCAGCAGCCCAGGTGGGGCCCAAGATACGCAGTATTTT.

The chain couples TRBV19 to TRBJ1-1; 7 nucleotides agree with TRBD1. Unmatched junction bases numbered 2, after V lost 3 bases and J lost 4 bases. Germline V gene data show CDR1 as LNHDA and CDR2 as SQIVND (reference sequence). The CDR3 runs to 13 residues. The CDR3 here is CASSMTGFTEAFF. CDR3 nucleotide sequence: TGTGCCAGTAGTATGACAGGGTTCACTGAAGCTTTCTTT.

V and J are TRBV30 and TRBJ2-7; tentatively, D is TRBD2 (5 bases). V was trimmed by 4 bases and J by 2 bases, leaving 15 bases between them. The germline gives CDR1 GTSNPN, CDR2 SVGIG (reference sequence). CDR3 length: 14 residues. CDR3 protein: CAWTRRTPPYEQYF. The CDR3 nucleotides read TGTGCCTGGACCCGGCGGACTCCGCCCTACGAGCAGTACTTC. Full variable domain (rest looked up from reference TRBV30 and TRBJ2-7): SQTIHQWPATLVQPVGSPLSLECTVEGTSNPNLYWYRQAAGRGLQLLFYSVGIGQISSEVPQNLSASRPQDRQFILSSKKLLLSDSGFYLCAWTRRTPPYEQYFGPGTRLTVT.

The V gene is TRBV30, the J gene TRBJ2-3, with D possibly TRBD2 on 5 matching bases. The CDR3 is 14 amino acids. V dropped 3 bases and J dropped 0 bases, with 10 bases sitting between them. Per germline, CDR1 GTSNPN and CDR2 SVGIG (reference sequence). CDR3 nucleotides: TGTGCCTGGAGACGTGGCGGGAGCACAGATACGCAGTATTTT. This translates into CAWRRGGSTDTQYF.

The V call is TRBV30, the J call TRBJ2-7; D gene ambiguous. Germline V gene sequence: CDR1 GTSNPN, CDR2 SVGIG (reference sequence). The length of the CDR3 is 14 residues. Trimming took 0 bases from V and 3 from J, leaving 12 bases between them. The CDR3 coding sequence is TGTGCCTGGAGTGTGAGACTGAGAGTCTACGAGCAGTACTTC. Translation: CAWSVRLRVYEQYF.

V and J are TRBV14 and TRBJ1-1; D unclear. The V end lost 3 bases, the J end lost 0 bases, and 14 bases lay between the germline ends. Germline V CDR1 and CDR2: SGHDN, FVKESK. CDR3 length: 16 amino acids. This CDR3 is CASSHWVGALNTEAFF. DNA for the CDR3: TGTGCCAGCAGCCATTGGGTGGGCGCCTTGAACACTGAAGCTTTCTTT.

This chain links TRBV6-5 with TRBJ1-2; 7 nucleotides align to TRBD1. This CDR3 contains 15 residues. Per germline, CDR1 MNHEY and CDR2 SVGAGI. The V segment lost 4 bases and the J segment 4 bases; nucleotides outside the gene matches: 9. DNA of the CDR3: TGTGCCAGCAGTTGGTCCGGGGACAGCGCCTATGGCTACACCTTC. The encoded protein is CASSWSGDSAYGYTF.

There are a few counts of this clone. V is TRBV11-2 and J is TRBJ1-5; D is unclear. Germline assignment: CDR1 SGHAT and CDR2 FQNNGV. Trimming stripped 4 bases from V and 0 bases from J, with 16 bases between. The CDR3 totals 17 residues. This CDR3 is CASSSPNLSLSNQPQHF. The CDR3, as DNA: TGTGCCAGCAGCTCCCCCAACCTGAGTCTTAGCAATCAGCCCCAGCATTTT. Variable domain in full (rest from reference TRBV11-2 and TRBJ1-5): EAGVAQSPRYKIIEKRQSVAFWCNPISGHATLYWYQQILGQGPKLLIQFQNNGVVDDSQLPKDRFSAERLKGVDSTLKIQPAKLEDSAVYLCASSSPNLSLSNQPQHFGDGTRLSIL.

The chain has TRBV7-2 and TRBJ1-1; maybe TRBD1 (5 bases). Germline CDR1 reads SGHTA; CDR2 reads FQGNSA. V lost 5 bases to trimming and J lost 2 bases, with 9 bases between them. This CDR3 has 13 residues. This CDR3 reads CASSPGRNTEAFF. CDR3 in DNA: TGTGCCAGCAGCCCAGGGCGTAACACTGAAGCTTTCTTT.

V and J are TRBV5-1 and TRBJ2-5; D possibly corresponds to TRBD1 (6 bases). There are 17 residues in the CDR3. V lost 4 bases and J 2 bases, leaving 21 bases between the germline ends. Germline V lookup: CDR1 SGHRS, CDR2 YFSETQ. The CDR3 sequence is CASSVSLFLGQQETQYF. Written as DNA, the CDR3 is TGCGCCAGCAGCGTGAGCTTATTCCTTGGACAGCAAGAGACCCAGTACTTC.

V gene TRBV27 combines with J gene TRBJ2-1, with 14 bases fitting TRBD2. V shed 4 bases, J shed 3 bases, and the junction held 23 bases outside the gene matches. The CDR3 runs 23 residues. Per germline, CDR1 MNHEY and CDR2 SMNVEV (reference sequence). DNA for the CDR3: TGTGCCAGCAGTTCTCTTAAGCTATGGTCCGGGACTAGCGGGAGTTGGGTCTACAATGAGCAGTTCTTC. Amino acids: CASSSLKLWSGTSGSWVYNEQFF.

The rearrangement uses TRBV5-1 and TRBJ1-1; TRBD1 matches at 8 bases. The trim removed 4 bases at V and 0 bases at J, leaving 17 bases unmatched. The V gene's germline CDR1 is SGHRS and CDR2 YFSETQ. The CDR3 length is 19 residues. In DNA form, the CDR3 reads TGCGCCAGCAGCCTGCGACCCGTCGGGACAGGCCTTATGAACACTGAAGCTTTCTTT. This translates into CASSLRPVGTGLMNTEAFF.

The V call is TRBV6-6, the J call TRBJ2-3, with 8 bases aligning to TRBD2. This CDR3 contains 14 residues. The germline V gene encodes CDR1 MNHNY and CDR2 SVGAGI (reference sequence). Trimming removed 6 bases from V and 4 bases from J; junction bases left unmatched: 6. The CDR3 protein is CASSSGSRADTQYF. In DNA, the CDR3 is TGTGCCAGCAGCAGCGGGAGTAGGGCAGATACGCAGTATTTT.

The chain joins TRBV9 to TRBJ2-1; TRBD1 matches at 7 bases. This CDR3 region has 17 residues. Per the germline V gene, CDR1 is SGDLS and CDR2 is YYNGEE. V gave up 4 bases and J gave up 6 bases; unmatched junction bases: 16. The CDR3 spells CASSINPGTVRSNEQFF. CDR3 sequence (DNA): TGTGCCAGCAGCATCAATCCCGGGACAGTAAGGAGCAATGAGCAGTTCTTC.

CDR3: CSASGISERTGGLNEQFF. The CDR3 region has the DNA TGCAGTGCTAGTGGAATCTCGGAACGGACAGGGGGCCTTAATGAGCAGTTCTTC. This chain connects TRBV20-1 to TRBJ2-1, with 11 bases aligning to TRBD1. Germline CDR1 and CDR2: DFQATT and SNEGSKA (reference sequence). The CDR3 length is 18 residues. V shed 3 bases and J 7 bases; nucleotides not matched to a gene: 17.

The chain links TRBV6-6 to TRBJ2-2; 10 positions agree with TRBD2. Germline V CDR1 and CDR2: MNHNY, SVGAGI (reference sequence). The ends lost 6 bases at V and 5 bases at J; junction bases unmatched: 6. The CDR3 contains 15 residues. The CDR3 region is CASSSLTSGTGELFF. The CDR3 DNA sequence: TGTGCCAGCAGCTCTTTGACTAGCGGGACCGGGGAGCTGTTTTTT.